The following is a TCR beta chain sequence with its context. This sample is part of a study of blood T cells in healthy people across ages. Per germline, CDR1 LGHNA and CDR2 YSLEER. This CDR3 has 17 amino acids. V was shortened by 1 base and J by 8 bases, with 22 bases between the two germline ends. It was with a sample-barcoded 5' primer and a J-beta primer mix that a second PCR of roughly 6 to 12 cycles was run. TCRdb independently ran MiXCR on the 5' RACE reads; one entry per CDR3 protein. The data contain 650,000 to 950,000 distinct CDR3 sequences, under 55% of them singletons. This sequence originates from a man aged 55-75 years in good health. The genes are TRBV4-3 and TRBJ2-3; D is possibly TRBD1 (6 bases). The sample comprised blood. The CDR3 nucleotides read TGCGCCAGCAGCCAAGGCTCCTGGACAGCCTCCTTTGGTACGCAGTATTTT. As protein: CASSQGSWTASFGTQYF.